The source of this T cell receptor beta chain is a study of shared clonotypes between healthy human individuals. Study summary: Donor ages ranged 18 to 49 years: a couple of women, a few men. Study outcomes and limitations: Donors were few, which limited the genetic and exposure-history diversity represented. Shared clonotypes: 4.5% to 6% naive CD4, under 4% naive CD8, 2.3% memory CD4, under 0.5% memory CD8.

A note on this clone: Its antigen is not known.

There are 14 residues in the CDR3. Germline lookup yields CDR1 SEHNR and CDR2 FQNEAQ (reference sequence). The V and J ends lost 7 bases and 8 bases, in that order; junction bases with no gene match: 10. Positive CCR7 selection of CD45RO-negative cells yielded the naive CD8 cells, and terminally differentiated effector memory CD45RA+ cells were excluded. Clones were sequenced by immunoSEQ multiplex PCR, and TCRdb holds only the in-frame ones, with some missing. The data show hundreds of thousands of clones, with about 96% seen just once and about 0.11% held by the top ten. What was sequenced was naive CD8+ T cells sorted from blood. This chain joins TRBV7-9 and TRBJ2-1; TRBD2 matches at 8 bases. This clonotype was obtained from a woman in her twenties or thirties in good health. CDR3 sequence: CASNREGRVDEQFF. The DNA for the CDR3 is TGTGCCAGCAACCGGGAGGGCCGAGTGGATGAGCAGTTCTTC. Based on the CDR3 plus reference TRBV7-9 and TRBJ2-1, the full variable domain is DTGVSQNPRHKITKRGQNVTFRCDPISEHNRLYWYRQTLGQGPEFLTYFQNEAQLEKSRLLSDRFSAERPKGSFSTLEIQRTEQGDSAMYLCASNREGRVDEQFFGPGTRLTVL.